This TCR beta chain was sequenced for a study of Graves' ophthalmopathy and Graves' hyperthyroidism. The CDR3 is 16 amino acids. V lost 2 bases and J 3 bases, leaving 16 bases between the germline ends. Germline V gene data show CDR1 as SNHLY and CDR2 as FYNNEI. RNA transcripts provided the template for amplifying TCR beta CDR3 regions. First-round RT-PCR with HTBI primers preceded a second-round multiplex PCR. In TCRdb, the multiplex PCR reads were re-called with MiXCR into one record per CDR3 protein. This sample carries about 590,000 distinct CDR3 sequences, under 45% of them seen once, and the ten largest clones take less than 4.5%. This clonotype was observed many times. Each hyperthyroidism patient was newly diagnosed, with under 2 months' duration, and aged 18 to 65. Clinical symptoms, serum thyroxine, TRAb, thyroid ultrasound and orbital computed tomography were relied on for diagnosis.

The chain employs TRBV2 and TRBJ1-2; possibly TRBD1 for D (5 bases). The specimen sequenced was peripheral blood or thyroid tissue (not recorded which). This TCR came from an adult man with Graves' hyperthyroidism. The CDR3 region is CASSEWPGGDDYGYTF. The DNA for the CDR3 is TGTGCCAGCAGTGAATGGCCGGGGGGAGATGACTATGGCTACACCTTC.